Following are 27 T cell receptor beta chains from one sample sequenced in a study of blood T cell repertoires in COVID-19. The table came from immunoSEQ multiplex PCR; TCRdb's copy has only in-frame clones and leaves some out. The data hold fewer than 150,000 clones, with approximately 85% observed a single time. Material: peripheral blood. The source is a woman aged 55-75 years with COVID-19, enrolled during active disease.

V is TRBV11-3 and J is TRBJ2-2; D is unclear. The ends were cut back, 5 bases at V and 8 bases at J, with 6 bases in the middle. Germline values: CDR1 SGHNT, CDR2 YENEEA. The CDR3 totals 11 residues. The CDR3 DNA follows: TGTGCCAGCAGCACGCGAGGGGAGCTGTTTTTT. Protein sequence: CASSTRGELFF. Complete variable domain (other parts from reference TRBV11-3 and TRBJ2-2): EAGVVQSPRYKIIEKKQPVAFWCNPISGHNTLYWYLQNLGQGPELLIRYENEEAVDDSQLPKDRFSAERLKGVDSTLKIQPAELGDSAVYLCASSTRGELFFGEGSRLTVL.

CDR3 protein: CASSLGRRGGQPQHF. CDR3 sequence (DNA): TGTGCCAGCAGCTTAGGACGAAGGGGGGGTCAGCCCCAGCATTTT. V gene TRBV7-2 combines with J gene TRBJ1-5, with a tentative D call TRBD1 (6 bases). V was pared by 1 base and J by 6 bases, with 13 bases between. The CDR3 runs to 15 residues. The germline V gene has CDR1 SGHTA and CDR2 FQGNSA.

The rearrangement links TRBV6-5 to TRBJ2-1; a weak D match, TRBD1 (6 bases). Germline lookup yields CDR1 MNHEY and CDR2 SVGAGI. The germline V and J ends were trimmed by 0 bases and 12 bases, with 12 bases remaining between them. There are 13 residues in the CDR3. The CDR3 reads CASSYSPRGGQFF. The CDR3 DNA sequence: TGTGCCAGCAGTTACTCGCCCAGGGGCGGGCAGTTCTTC.

CDR3 in amino acids: CASSLGRGNTEAFF. DNA of the CDR3: TGTGCCAGCAGCTTAGGGCGGGGGAACACTGAAGCTTTCTTT. This chain connects TRBV7-9 to TRBJ1-1; no reliable D call. Germline V gene sequence: CDR1 SEHNR, CDR2 FQNEAQ (reference sequence). The V end lost 1 base, the J end lost 1 base, and 7 bases lay between the germline ends. This CDR3 has 14 residues.

The DNA for the CDR3 is TGTGCCAGCAGCCTGGGACAGGGGACAAACTACGAGCAGTACTTC. Translation gives CASSLGQGTNYEQYF. This chain joins TRBV16 and TRBJ2-7; TRBD1 aligns across 10 bases. The CDR3 is 15 amino acids. Trimming took 4 bases from V and 3 from J; bases not matched to a gene: 6. Germline loops: CDR1 KGHSY, CDR2 FQNENV.

The J gene is TRBJ2-5, the V gene TRBV5-4; 10 bases fit TRBD1. The V gene end was trimmed by 1 base and the J gene end by 5 bases; junction bases not matched to a gene: 8. Germline assignment: CDR1 SGHNT and CDR2 YYREEE (reference sequence). CDR3 length equals 16 residues. The CDR3 reads CASSLPTGGSGETQYF. CDR3 coding DNA: TGTGCCAGCAGCTTGCCGACAGGGGGCTCTGGGGAGACCCAGTACTTC.

The gene calls are TRBV11-3 and TRBJ2-2, with TRBD1 identical over 8 bases. V lost 5 bases, J lost 1 base, and 12 bases stayed unmatched. The V gene's germline CDR1 is SGHNT and CDR2 YENEEA. The CDR3 consists of 18 residues. CDR3: CASSTSPRQGKNTGELFF. CDR3 DNA sequence: TGTGCCAGCAGCACTAGTCCCCGACAGGGGAAGAACACCGGGGAGCTGTTTTTT.

V gene TRBV5-1 combines with J gene TRBJ2-5; no clear D gene. V lost 0 bases to trimming and J lost 4 bases, with 7 bases between them. CDR1 is SGHRS and CDR2 is YFSETQ in the germline V gene. The CDR3 is 13 residues long. Here the CDR3 reads CASSLGLRETQYF. The CDR3, as DNA: TGCGCCAGCAGCTTGGGACTCCGAGAGACCCAGTACTTC. The whole variable domain, remainder taken from reference TRBV5-1 and TRBJ2-5, is KAGVTQTPRYLIKTRGQQVTLSCSPISGHRSVSWYQQTPGQGLQFLFEYFSETQRNKGNFPGRFSGRQFSNSRSEMNVSTLELGDSALYLCASSLGLRETQYFGPGTRLLVL.

This rearrangement joins TRBV10-1 to TRBJ2-2; 7 bases align to TRBD1. V was clipped by 4 bases and J by 0 bases; unmatched bases: 2. The germline V gene has CDR1 WNHNN and CDR2 SYGVQD (reference sequence). This CDR3 region has 15 residues. Here the CDR3 reads CASSGGQSNTGELFF. In nucleotides, the CDR3 is TGCGCCAGCAGTGGGGGACAGTCGAACACCGGGGAGCTGTTTTTT.

This clone was detected only once. This chain uses TRBV7-3 with TRBJ2-5; 10 bases align to TRBD2. Unmatched junction bases numbered 8, after V lost 5 bases and J lost 5 bases. The length of the CDR3 is 15 residues. Germline V gene data show CDR1 as SGHTA and CDR2 as FQGTGA. Here the CDR3 DNA reads TGTGCCAGCAGCCCGAGGAGCGGGGGGGCTGAGACCCAGTACTTC. Its protein is CASSPRSGGAETQYF.

The V call is TRBV5-6, the J call TRBJ2-5; 8 nucleotides agree with TRBD2. V gave up 1 base and J gave up 2 bases; unmatched junction bases: 4. The CDR3 extends over 15 amino acids. Germline V gene sequence: CDR1 SGHDT, CDR2 YYEEEE. CDR3 amino acids: CASSLLPGGQETQYF. The CDR3 coding sequence is TGTGCCAGCAGCTTGCTCCCGGGGGGGCAAGAGACCCAGTACTTC.

The CDR3 region has the DNA TGTGCCAGCTCACCACCGGACAGGGGGACCTATGGCTACACCTTC. This sequence encodes CASSPPDRGTYGYTF. The chain employs TRBV18 and TRBJ1-2; 10 bases fit TRBD1. The junction had 2 bases not matched to a gene; V was cut back by 0 bases and J by 4 bases. CDR3 length: 15 amino acids. Germline V gene sequence: CDR1 KGHSH, CDR2 LQKENI.

This sequence joins TRBV12-3 or TRBV12-4 and TRBJ1-2; weak D call: TRBD1 (6 bases). The V end was cut by 3 bases, the J end by 4 bases, with 9 bases between. CDR3 size: 13 residues. The CDR3 nucleotides read TGTGCCAGCAGTTTGGCAGGGGCCTATGGCTACACCTTC. Residues: CASSLAGAYGYTF.

V and J are TRBV4-2 and TRBJ1-6; maybe TRBD1 (5 bases). V lost 3 bases to trimming and J lost 8 bases, with 17 bases between them. Per germline, CDR1 LGHNA and CDR2 YNFKEQ. This CDR3 spans 16 amino acids. This CDR3 reads CASSHPGGDEDSPLHF. The CDR3 DNA sequence: TGTGCCAGCAGCCACCCTGGAGGGGACGAGGATTCACCCCTCCACTTT.

The chain combines TRBV6-4 with TRBJ1-5, with 9 nucleotides matching TRBD1. Trimming took 6 bases from V and 1 from J; bases not matched to a gene: 10. There are 17 residues in the CDR3. Germline V lookup: CDR1 MRHNA, CDR2 SNTAGT. The CDR3 reads CASSERTGVQSNQPQHF. DNA of the CDR3: TGTGCCAGCAGCGAGAGGACAGGGGTTCAGAGCAATCAGCCCCAGCATTTT.

In nucleotides, the CDR3 is TGTGCCAGCAGCCAGCTGCGGGGAGGGGAGCTGTTTTTT. Amino acids: CASSQLRGGELFF. The chain uses TRBV3-1 (or the pseudogene TRBV3-2) and TRBJ2-2; tentatively, D is TRBD2 (6 bases). V was cut by 3 bases and J by 8 bases, with 10 bases left in between. The CDR3 is made up of 13 amino acids. CDR1 LGHDT and CDR2 YNNKEL come from the germline V gene (reference sequence).

The chain combines TRBV6-2 or TRBV6-3 with TRBJ2-7; 7 bases align to TRBD1. The CDR3 spans 15 residues. V gave up 5 bases and J gave up 0 bases; unmatched junction bases: 7. CDR1 is MNHEY, CDR2 SVGEGT, per germline. The CDR3 DNA follows: TGTGCCAGCAGTGGACCAGGGGGAAACTCCTACGAGCAGTACTTC. Translating gives CASSGPGGNSYEQYF.

The rearrangement joins TRBV6-2 or TRBV6-3 to TRBJ1-3, with D hard to call. The germline V gene encodes CDR1 MNHEY and CDR2 SVGEGT. The CDR3 length is 16 residues. Trimming cost V 0 bases and J 2 bases, with 11 bases left between them. The CDR3 DNA sequence: TGTGCCAGCAGTTACTCATCGCTACCGCCTGGAAACACCATATATTTT. This translates into CASSYSSLPPGNTIYF.

The chain recombines TRBV6-6 with TRBJ1-1; D is perhaps TRBD1 (6 bases). The CDR3 spans 15 residues. The germline gives CDR1 MNHNY, CDR2 SVGAGI (reference sequence). The ends were cut back, 0 bases at V and 6 bases at J, with 14 bases in the middle. The CDR3 DNA follows: TGTGCCAGCAGTTACTCGATTCGGACAGACCCTGAAGCTTTCTTT. This sequence encodes CASSYSIRTDPEAFF.

This clone is a singleton in its sample. The V gene is TRBV6-5, the J gene TRBJ1-2; the D is unclear. The CDR3 runs to 14 residues. Germline V CDR1 and CDR2: MNHEY, SVGAGI. Trimming shortened V by 6 bases and J by 3 bases, and 14 bases separated the two germline ends. The CDR3 sequence: CASSPHGGDYGYTF. The CDR3 DNA sequence: TGTGCCAGCAGCCCACACGGCGGGGACTATGGCTACACCTTC.

The V call is TRBV13, the J call TRBJ1-1; no firm D call. The V end was cut by 4 bases, the J end by 4 bases, with 10 bases between. Per the germline V gene, CDR1 is PRHDT and CDR2 is FYEKMQ (reference sequence). The CDR3 is made up of 13 amino acids. The CDR3 DNA follows: TGTGCCAGCAGCTCCGAGTTTGGCACTGAAGCTTTCTTT. This codes for CASSSEFGTEAFF.

This clone was seen a single time. At the DNA level, this CDR3 is encoded by other sequences in the same sample as well. The chain couples TRBV19 to TRBJ2-3, with 8 bases aligning to TRBD2. Germline CDR1 LNHDA, CDR2 SQIVND (reference sequence). The CDR3 extends over 14 amino acids. V was clipped by 6 bases and J by 0 bases; unmatched bases: 2. CDR3 in amino acids: CASRTSGSTDTQYF. In DNA form, the CDR3 reads TGTGCCAGTAGAACTAGCGGTAGCACAGATACGCAGTATTTT.

This chain connects TRBV27 to TRBJ1-4; tentatively, D is TRBD1 (5 bases). Germline CDR1 and CDR2: MNHEY and SMNVEV (reference sequence). The CDR3 has 17 residues. Trimming shortened V by 5 bases and J by 4 bases, and 20 bases separated the two germline ends. Here the CDR3 reads CASSPRRGRGDNEKLFF. In DNA, the CDR3 is TGTGCCAGCAGTCCCCGGCGGGGTAGGGGAGATAATGAAAAACTGTTTTTT.

The chain employs TRBV5-1 and TRBJ2-5, with 10 bases fitting TRBD2. CDR3 length: 16 amino acids. V trimming: 1 base; J trimming: 1 base; junction bases outside the gene matches: 4. Germline V gives CDR1 SGHRS, CDR2 YFSETQ. The CDR3: CASSLNLAGVQETQYF. The CDR3 DNA sequence: TGCGCCAGCAGCTTGAATCTAGCGGGGGTCCAAGAGACCCAGTACTTC.

The chain uses TRBV18 and TRBJ1-1; a weak D match, TRBD1 (6 bases). V gave up 3 bases and J gave up 1 base, with 21 bases separating them. This CDR3 comprises 18 residues. Germline V gene lookup returns CDR1 KGHSH and CDR2 LQKENI. As DNA, the CDR3 is TGTGCCAGCTCACCGGGGCCAAGTTGGGGACAATGGAACACTGAAGCTTTCTTT. Residues: CASSPGPSWGQWNTEAFF.

The rearrangement links TRBV9 to TRBJ2-2, with 10 positions matching TRBD1. The germline gives CDR1 SGDLS, CDR2 YYNGEE. The CDR3 runs to 16 residues. Trimming cost V 3 bases and J 5 bases; bases outside gene matches: 7. Written as DNA, the CDR3 is TGTGCCAGCAGCGGGGACGGGACAGGGGATACCGGGGAGCTGTTTTTT. This gives the protein CASSGDGTGDTGELFF.

J is TRBJ2-6 and V is TRBV27, with D perhaps matching TRBD1 (5 bases). The CDR3 is 15 residues long. V lost 3 bases, J lost 2 bases, and 8 bases lay in between. Germline V gene lookup returns CDR1 MNHEY and CDR2 SMNVEV (reference sequence). CDR3 residues: CASSFGQPGANVLTF. CDR3 DNA: TGTGCCAGCAGTTTCGGACAACCTGGGGCCAACGTCCTGACTTTC.